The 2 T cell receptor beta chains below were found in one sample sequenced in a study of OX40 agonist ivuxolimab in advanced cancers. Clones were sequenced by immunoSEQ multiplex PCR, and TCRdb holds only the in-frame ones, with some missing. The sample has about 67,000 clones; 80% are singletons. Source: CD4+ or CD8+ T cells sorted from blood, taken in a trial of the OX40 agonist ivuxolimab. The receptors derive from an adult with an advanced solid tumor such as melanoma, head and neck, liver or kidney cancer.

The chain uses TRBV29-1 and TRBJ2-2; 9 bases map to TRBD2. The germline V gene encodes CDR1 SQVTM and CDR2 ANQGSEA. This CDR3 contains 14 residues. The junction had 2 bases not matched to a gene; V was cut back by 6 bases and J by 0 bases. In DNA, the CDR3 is TGCAGCGTCTTAGCGGGAGCGAACACCGGGGAGCTGTTTTTT. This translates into CSVLAGANTGELFF.

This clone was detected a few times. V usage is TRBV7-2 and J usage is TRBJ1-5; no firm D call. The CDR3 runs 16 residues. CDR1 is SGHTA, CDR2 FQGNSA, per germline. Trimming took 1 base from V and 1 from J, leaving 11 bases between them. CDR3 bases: TGTGCCAGCAGCTTAGTTGGCGGGTACAGCAATCAGCCCCAGCATTTT. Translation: CASSLVGGYSNQPQHF. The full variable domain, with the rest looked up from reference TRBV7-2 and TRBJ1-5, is GAGVSQSPSNKVTEKGKDVELRCDPISGHTALYWYRQSLGQGLEFLIYFQGNSAPDKSGLPSDRFSAERTGGSVSTLTIQRTQQEDSAVYLCASSLVGGYSNQPQHFGDGTRLSIL.